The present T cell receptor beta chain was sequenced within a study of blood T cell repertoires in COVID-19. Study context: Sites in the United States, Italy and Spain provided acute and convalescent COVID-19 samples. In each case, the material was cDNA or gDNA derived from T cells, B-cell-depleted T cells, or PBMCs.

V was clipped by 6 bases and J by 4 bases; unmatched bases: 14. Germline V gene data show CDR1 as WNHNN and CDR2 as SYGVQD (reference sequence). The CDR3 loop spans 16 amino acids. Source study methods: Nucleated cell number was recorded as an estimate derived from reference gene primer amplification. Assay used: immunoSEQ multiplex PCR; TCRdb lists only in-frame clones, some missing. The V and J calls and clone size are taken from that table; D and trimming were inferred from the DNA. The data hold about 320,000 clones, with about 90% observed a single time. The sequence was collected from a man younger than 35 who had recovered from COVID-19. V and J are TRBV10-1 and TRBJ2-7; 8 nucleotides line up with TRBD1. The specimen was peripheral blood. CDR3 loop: CASRTDQGATRYEQYF. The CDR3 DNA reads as TGCGCCAGCAGAACAGACCAGGGGGCAACTCGATACGAGCAGTACTTC.